Below, one T cell receptor beta chain is given with its context. Produced via immunoSEQ multiplex PCR; TCRdb's table is partial and in-frame only. The data contain about 59,000 clones, about four fifths of them singletons. Cells were sorted from thawed PBMC rested overnight and stained with GMM-loaded CD1B tetramer, viability dye and anti-CD3. C32 glucose monomycolate from Rhodococcus equi was loaded onto the CD1B tetramers. From each donor, roughly 100,000 tetramer-negative cells were sorted. Germline V gives CDR1 LNHDA, CDR2 SQIVND (reference sequence). J gave up 0 bases and V 4 bases, and 7 bases lay outside the gene matches. The CDR3 length is 16 residues. The sample comes from a study of T cells in tuberculosis. Broader study findings: T cells binding CD1B-GMM tetramer weakly possibly escaped the sort.

The rearrangement links TRBV19 to TRBJ1-1; 8 bases are a match to TRBD1. The receptor's source is an adult woman with latent tuberculosis. The sample comprised CD1b-GMM tetramer-negative cells sorted from PBMCs. The CDR3 DNA follows: TGTGCCAGTAGTACAGGGGGCGGAAGCTTGAACACTGAAGCTTTCTTT. Translating it yields CASSTGGGSLNTEAFF.